This T cell receptor beta chain was found in a study of OX40 agonist ivuxolimab in advanced cancers. The study in broad terms: Ivuxolimab was an agonistic, fully human IgG2 monoclonal antibody directed against OX40 (CD134), a costimulatory receptor. Intravenous ivuxolimab was administered to patients every 2 weeks at six dose levels: 0.01, 0.1, 0.3, 1.5, 3 and 10 mg/kg. Of the roughly 51 patients in dose escalation, some 20 had hepatocellular carcinoma, about 15 had melanoma, 9 had renal cell carcinoma and 9 had head and neck cancer. The dose-escalation cohort was roughly 80% male with a mean age of about 65 years, ranging from about 23 to 85. Patients were allowed to have had prior anti-PD-1, anti-PD-L1 or anti-CTLA-4 therapy, and 40% to 45% of the dose-escalation patients had previously received checkpoint inhibitors. Partial responses were achieved by three dose-escalation patients, of whom one had hepatocellular carcinoma and two had cutaneous melanoma. Peripheral TCRbeta sequencing aimed to test whether ivuxolimab altered TCR sequence diversity and caused clonal T-cell expansion. The paper covers the monotherapy dose-escalation part of the phase I ivuxolimab trial, which included N = 52 patients.

Broad study findings and their caveats: At doses of 0.1 to 3.0 mg/kg, clonal expansion of both CD4+ and CD8+ blood T cells was observed from baseline to week 6. In the 0.1-3.0 mg/kg groups, partial responders had among the lowest normalized peripheral clonal expansion, particularly in CD8+ T cells. Low levels of normalized T-cell clonal expansion were also shown by some nonresponding patients. After ivuxolimab, CD8+ T cells had more expanded clones than CD4+ T cells on average. Which antigens the clonally expanded peripheral T cells were specific for was not determined.

The trial excluded patients who had a history of autoimmune disease or were on systemic immunosuppression. In every dose cohort, peripheral blood was drawn for TCR sequencing at baseline, cycle 4 day 1, and cycle 7 day 1. Samples were obtained from an open-label, multicenter, first-in-human phase I dose-escalation trial of ivuxolimab. Adults with locally advanced or metastatic head and neck squamous cell, hepatocellular, melanoma or renal cell carcinoma were enrolled in the trial. CD4+ and CD8+ T cells were sorted separately from peripheral blood before TCR sequencing. The V and J ends are trimmed by 5 bases and 2 bases, leaving 10 bases between them. Counted from cysteine to phenylalanine, this CDR3 has 15 amino acids. Only the CDR3 DNA stays, 45 bases, in frame from base 1. Taken from the germline V gene, the CDR1 and CDR2 loops are MNHEY and SVGAGI. As to this clone: Which antigen it targets is not known. There are no base qualities to consult, and no much larger clone falls within one base.

To sequence the TCRbeta CDR3 region, genomic DNA was isolated from the sorted cells. The immunoSEQ Assay was used to sequence the TCRbeta CDR3 regions. Sourced from immuneACCESS, this table was stored by TCRdb with only in-frame sequences that have V and J called. A share of the clones is absent; for the studies checked, an unresolved V gene accounts for under half, and the remainder has no known explanation. The sample yields 37,000 or so clones; around 83% were counted once. The top ten hold approximately 16% of the sample. This specimen was CD4+ or CD8+ T cells sorted from blood, taken in a trial of the OX40 agonist ivuxolimab. The sequence was collected from an adult with an advanced solid tumor such as melanoma, head and neck, liver or kidney cancer. The chain employs TRBV6-5 and TRBJ2-6; confidence is insufficient to name the D gene. Here is the DNA: TGTGCCAGCAGTCTTACTGAGGCTGGGGCCAACGTCCTGACTTTC. Its translation reads: CASSLTEAGANVLTF.